This T cell receptor (beta chain) was observed in a study of cytomegalovirus exposure and HLA in healthy donors. Study results and caveats: A few chains tied to CMV proved CMV antigen-specific in vitro.

On this clone itself: Its specificity is unknown.

The germline V gene encodes CDR1 MNHNY and CDR2 SVGAGI (reference sequence). Trimming removed 4 bases from V and 5 bases from J, with 11 bases in between. The CDR3 extends over 14 amino acids. The PCR was carried out with 60 Vbeta primers and 13 Jbeta primers. Sequencing used immunoSEQ multiplex PCR; TCRdb keeps in-frame clones, though not all of them. The repertoire has about 180,000 clones, around 76% of them found once; the top ten carry 2.5%. Sequencing was performed on PBMCs. The sequence came from a woman aged 25 to 45 in good health and CMV-seropositive. This sequence joins TRBV6-6 and TRBJ2-2; TRBD2 might be the D (5 bases). The CDR3: CASSSRTGTGELFF. The CDR3 nucleotides read TGTGCCAGCAGTTCCAGGACGGGGACCGGGGAGCTGTTTTTT.